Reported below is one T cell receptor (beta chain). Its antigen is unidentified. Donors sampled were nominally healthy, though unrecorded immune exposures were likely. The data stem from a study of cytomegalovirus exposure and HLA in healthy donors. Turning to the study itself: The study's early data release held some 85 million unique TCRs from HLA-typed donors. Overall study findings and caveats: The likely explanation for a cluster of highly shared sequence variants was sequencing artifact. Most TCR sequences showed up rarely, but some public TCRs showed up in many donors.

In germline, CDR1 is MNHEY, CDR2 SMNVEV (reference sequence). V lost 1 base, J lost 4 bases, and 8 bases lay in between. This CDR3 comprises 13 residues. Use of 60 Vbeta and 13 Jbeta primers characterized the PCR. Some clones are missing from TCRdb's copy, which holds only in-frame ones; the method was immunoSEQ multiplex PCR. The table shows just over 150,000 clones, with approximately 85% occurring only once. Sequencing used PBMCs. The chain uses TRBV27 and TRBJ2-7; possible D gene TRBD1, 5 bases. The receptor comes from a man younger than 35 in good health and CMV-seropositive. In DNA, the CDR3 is TGTGCCAGCAGTTTATTTCAGGGATACGAGCAGTACTTC. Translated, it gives CASSLFQGYEQYF.